The 18 T cell receptor beta chains reported below all come from one sample, sequenced in a study of blood T cells in healthy people across ages. Next came a second PCR, run for about 7 to 11 cycles, which used a sample-barcoded 5' primer along with a J-beta primer mix. TCRdb re-analysed the 5' RACE reads in MiXCR, keeping a single row per CDR3 protein. This table has 550,000 to 600,000 distinct CDR3 sequences, around half appearing once. The material sequenced was blood. The receptors come from an older man in good health.

This clonotype was seen ten or more times. The rearrangement joins TRBV3-1 to TRBJ2-7, with a tentative D call TRBD1 (6 bases). CDR1 is LGHDT and CDR2 is YNNKEL in the germline V gene (reference sequence). The CDR3 consists of 15 residues. V lost 4 bases and J 3 bases, leaving 16 bases between the germline ends. CDR3 DNA sequence: TGTGCCAGCAGCCTACACCGGGGACACTTCTACGAGCAGTACTTC. Its protein product is CASSLHRGHFYEQYF.

The rearrangement links TRBV7-2 to TRBJ2-3; the match to TRBD2 covers 10 bases. V shed 5 bases, J shed 2 bases, and the junction held 7 bases outside the gene matches. The CDR3 sequence is 16 residues long. Germline lookup yields CDR1 SGHTA and CDR2 FQGNSA. CDR3 coding DNA: TGTGCCAGCAGCCAAAGCGGGACTAGCGTCACAGATACGCAGTATTTT. Translating it yields CASSQSGTSVTDTQYF.

This clonotype occurred a few times. The chain joins TRBV3-1 to TRBJ2-7; 8 nucleotides match TRBD2. V lost 2 bases to trimming and J lost 5 bases; unmatched junction nucleotides: 8. CDR3 size: 15 residues. Germline values: CDR1 LGHDT, CDR2 YNNKEL (reference sequence). CDR3 nucleotides: TGTGCCAGCAGCCAATCAGCGGGAGTTGGCCACGAGCAGTACTTC. It translates to CASSQSAGVGHEQYF.

The table lists this clonotype with a few counts. The chain joins TRBV5-1 to TRBJ2-5; perhaps TRBD1 as D (7 bases). The CDR3 has 15 amino acids. The V end lost 4 bases, the J end lost 7 bases, and 20 bases lay between the germline ends. Per germline, CDR1 SGHRS and CDR2 YFSETQ. The DNA of the CDR3 is TGCGCCAGCAGCGATACGGGACAGATGGAGGGGACCCAGTACTTC. Its protein product is CASSDTGQMEGTQYF.

V usage is TRBV2 and J usage is TRBJ2-1, with TRBD1 as a possible D gene (5 bases). Germline V gives CDR1 SNHLY, CDR2 FYNNEI. This CDR3 contains 14 residues. The V gene lost 1 base and the J gene lost 8 bases, with 12 bases spanning the gap. DNA for the CDR3: TGTGCCAGCAGTGAAGTGGGGCCTACTGATGAGCAGTTCTTC. Amino acids: CASSEVGPTDEQFF.

This chain joins TRBV15 and TRBJ2-3; D gene ambiguous. This CDR3 region has 15 residues. V gave up 3 bases and J gave up 2 bases, with 12 bases separating them. Germline V lookup: CDR1 LNHNV, CDR2 YYDKDF (reference sequence). The CDR3: CATSSADRLTDTQYF. DNA of the CDR3: TGTGCCACCAGCAGCGCGGACCGCCTCACAGATACGCAGTATTTT.

V and J are TRBV20-1 and TRBJ1-6; 7 positions match TRBD1. The CDR3 is 15 amino acids. Germline V lookup: CDR1 DFQATT, CDR2 SNEGSKA (reference sequence). After removal of 1 base from V and 9 bases from J, the junction contained 9 bases not matched to a gene. The CDR3 coding sequence is TGCAGTGCTAGAGTTTCCGGGACAGCGACTTCACCCCTCCACTTT. Translating it yields CSARVSGTATSPLHF.

Remarks on this clonotype: This may be a read error, as it is one base from a much larger clone. The chain combines TRBV5-1 with TRBJ2-3, with TRBD2 as a possible D gene (6 bases). Germline loops: CDR1 SGHRS, CDR2 YFSETQ. V lost 4 bases, J lost 3 bases, and 12 bases lay in between. This CDR3 is 14 amino acids long. CDR3 in amino acids: CASSVEAGTDTQYF. Here the CDR3 DNA reads TGCGCCAGCAGCGTGGAGGCGGGGACAGATACGCAGTATTTT.

The V gene is TRBV24-1, the J gene TRBJ2-3, with D perhaps matching TRBD1 (6 bases). Trimming cost V 9 bases and J 0 bases, with 12 bases left between them. Germline V lookup: CDR1 KGHDR, CDR2 SFDVKD. The CDR3 is made up of 14 amino acids. CDR3 amino acids: CATGPGTSTDTQYF. The CDR3 bases are TGTGCCACCGGGCCCGGGACAAGCACAGATACGCAGTATTTT.

The chain is built from TRBV3-1 and TRBJ2-3; tentative D call: TRBD1 (6 bases). This CDR3 is built from 12 residues. Looked up from germline, CDR1 is LGHDT and CDR2 is YNNKEL (reference sequence). The V end was cut by 3 bases, the J end by 9 bases, with 10 bases between. CDR3 residues: CASSHGQWTQYF. CDR3 in DNA: TGTGCCAGCAGCCACGGACAGTGGACGCAGTATTTT.

This clonotype was recorded at least ten times. The genes are TRBV6-5 and TRBJ2-7; D is possibly TRBD1 (5 bases). Germline V gene lookup returns CDR1 MNHEY and CDR2 SVGAGI. The germline V and J ends were trimmed by 6 bases and 6 bases, with 15 bases remaining between them. The CDR3 spans 13 residues. CDR3 protein: CASRDETEFEQYF. The CDR3 nucleotides are TGTGCCAGCAGAGACGAGACAGAGTTCGAGCAGTACTTC.

This clonotype was recorded a few times. The chain couples TRBV14 to TRBJ2-3; D unclear. V was cut by 4 bases and J by 6 bases, with 8 bases left in between. Per germline, CDR1 SGHDN and CDR2 FVKESK. The CDR3 sequence is 12 residues long. For the CDR3, the DNA is TGTGCCAGCAGCCGGTTCTCGGATACGCAGTATTTT. This codes for CASSRFSDTQYF.

This rearrangement joins TRBV7-2 to TRBJ1-5; D remains unclear. This CDR3 region has 15 residues. The germline V and J ends were trimmed by 1 base and 4 bases, with 11 bases remaining between them. CDR1 and CDR2 from the germline V gene are SGHTA and FQGNSA. CDR3 sequence reads: CASSLVWTGNQPQHF. In nucleotides, the CDR3 is TGTGCCAGCAGCTTAGTGTGGACGGGAAATCAGCCCCAGCATTTT.

The rearrangement joins TRBV11-1 to TRBJ2-5; a weak D match, TRBD1 (6 bases). The V gene's germline CDR1 is SGHAT and CDR2 FQDESV (reference sequence). V was cut by 0 bases and J by 0 bases, with 8 bases left in between. This CDR3 comprises 15 residues. CDR3 in amino acids: CASSLAGTYQETQYF. CDR3 sequence (DNA): TGTGCCAGCAGCTTAGCAGGGACATACCAAGAGACCCAGTACTTC.

The rearrangement links TRBV4-2 to TRBJ1-6; D is undetermined. V lost 0 bases and J 9 bases, leaving 12 bases between the germline ends. The CDR3 is made up of 15 amino acids. Germline CDR1 is LGHNA and CDR2 is YNFKEQ. The CDR3 coding sequence is TGTGCCAGCAGCCAAGAAATAGCAGTACCTTCACCCCTCCACTTT. Translating gives CASSQEIAVPSPLHF.

The chain employs TRBV20-1 and TRBJ2-4, with 7 bases identical to TRBD2. Germline CDR1 DFQATT, CDR2 SNEGSKA (reference sequence). V lost 0 bases and J lost 4; bases outside the gene matches: 3. CDR3 length equals 14 residues. The CDR3 region has the DNA TGCAGTGCTAGAGATGACGGGGGGAAAAACATTCAGTACTTC. It yields the protein CSARDDGGKNIQYF.

The chain is built from TRBV20-1 and TRBJ2-3; 7 bases line up with TRBD2. The CDR3 consists of 17 residues. Germline assignment: CDR1 DFQATT and CDR2 SNEGSKA (reference sequence). After removal of 1 base from V and 2 bases from J, the junction contained 12 bases not matched to a gene. The CDR3 region is CSARGLARGTFTDTQYF. In DNA, the CDR3 is TGCAGTGCTAGAGGCTTGGCGCGGGGGACCTTCACAGATACGCAGTATTTT.

The chain is built from TRBV12-5 and TRBJ2-7; 8 bases map to TRBD2. The CDR3 is made up of 13 amino acids. V was pared by 6 bases and J by 10 bases, with 11 bases of the junction left unmatched. Germline CDR1 reads LGHNT; CDR2 reads FRNRAP. CDR3 nucleotides: TGTGCTAGTGGCCTCAGCGGGAGTGGGGCCCAGTACTTC. Protein product: CASGLSGSGAQYF.